Presented here are 9 T cell receptor beta chains from one specimen sequenced in a study of blood T cell repertoires in COVID-19. Assay: immunoSEQ multiplex PCR; the TCRdb copy retains only in-frame clones and omits some. This sample carries 180,000 or so clones, 76% of them seen once, and the ten largest clones take approximately 9%. Sample: peripheral blood. The origin of the receptors is a woman between 50 and 59 years old with active or convalescent COVID-19.

In the case of this clone: One junction end does not reproduce the germline sequence, and a read error may be involved. This sequence joins TRBV4-3 and TRBJ2-1; a possible D gene is TRBD1 (6 bases). Germline V gene sequence: CDR1 LGHNA, CDR2 YSLEER. CDR3 length: 16 residues. The CDR3 loop is CASSQEPASPGVGLIF. In DNA form, the CDR3 reads TGCGCCAGCAGCCAAGAGCCCGCCAGCCCAGGGGTCGGACTCATCTTC.

This clone was observed a few times. This chain connects TRBV14 to TRBJ2-1; 7 bases fit TRBD2. The CDR3 spans 14 residues. J was trimmed by 2 bases and V by 4 bases; bases with no gene match: 2. Per germline, CDR1 SGHDN and CDR2 FVKESK. DNA for the CDR3: TGTGCCAGCAGCCGGGACTATACCTACAATGAGCAGTTCTTC. Its protein is CASSRDYTYNEQFF.

This clone was counted only a few times. The genes are TRBV27 and TRBJ1-5; D is unresolved. CDR3 length: 15 amino acids. The V and J ends lost 8 bases and 0 bases respectively, with 14 bases between them. Per the germline V gene, CDR1 is MNHEY and CDR2 is SMNVEV (reference sequence). The CDR3 reads CASGQRGFSNQPQHF. The CDR3 region has the DNA TGTGCCAGCGGCCAAAGAGGATTTAGCAATCAGCCCCAGCATTTT.

The genes are TRBV7-2 and TRBJ2-7, with D perhaps matching TRBD1 (6 bases). CDR1 and CDR2 (germline): SGHTA, FQGNSA. The CDR3 covers 15 residues. Trimming pared 6 bases from V and 1 base from J, leaving 16 bases between. CDR3 nucleotides: TGTGCCAGCAGTCGTACAGGGATAGGATCCTACGAGCAGTACTTC. It codes for CASSRTGIGSYEQYF.

J is TRBJ2-7 and V is TRBV7-6; 9 bases map to TRBD2. The ends lost 4 bases at V and 0 bases at J; junction bases unmatched: 7. CDR1 is SGHVS and CDR2 is FNYEAQ in the germline V gene. The length of the CDR3 is 16 residues. The CDR3 region is CASSSRSGRSSYEQYF. The CDR3 DNA reads TGTGCCAGCAGCTCCAGGAGCGGGAGGAGCTCCTACGAGCAGTACTTC.

The chain is built from TRBV11-2 and TRBJ2-3; D perhaps matches TRBD2 (5 bases). CDR3 length: 18 amino acids. V was shortened by 0 bases and J by 4 bases, with 20 bases between the two germline ends. Germline lookup yields CDR1 SGHAT and CDR2 FQNNGV. CDR3 nucleotides: TGTGCCAGCAGCTTAGATCCTCCTAGCTCATCCGGCTCAGATACGCAGTATTTT. Its translation: CASSLDPPSSSGSDTQYF.

V usage is TRBV10-3 and J usage is TRBJ2-1, with 10 nucleotides matching TRBD2. Germline lookup yields CDR1 ENHRY and CDR2 SYGVKD. The trim removed 6 bases at V and 5 bases at J, leaving 4 bases unmatched. The CDR3 length is 14 residues. CDR3 loop: CAIRRLAGHNEQFF. CDR3 in DNA: TGTGCCATCAGGCGACTAGCGGGCCACAATGAGCAGTTCTTC.

This clone was detected only a few times. This chain links TRBV18 with TRBJ1-5; 7 positions match TRBD1. Germline V gene lookup returns CDR1 KGHSH and CDR2 LQKENI. V gave up 0 bases and J gave up 0 bases; unmatched junction bases: 11. The CDR3 runs to 19 residues. The CDR3 bases are TGTGCCAGCTCACCACCGTCCAGGGGGGCAGTTTATAGCAATCAGCCCCAGCATTTT. Translated: CASSPPSRGAVYSNQPQHF.

The chain is built from TRBV3-1 (or the pseudogene TRBV3-2) and TRBJ1-1; the D is unclear. CDR1 LGHDT and CDR2 YNNKEL come from the germline V gene (reference sequence). The CDR3 consists of 15 residues. With 0 bases removed from V and 1 base from J, the gap between germline ends came to 9 bases. As DNA, the CDR3 is TGTGCCAGCAGCCAAGATGAGGAAAGGAACACTGAAGCTTTCTTT. It is translated as CASSQDEERNTEAFF.